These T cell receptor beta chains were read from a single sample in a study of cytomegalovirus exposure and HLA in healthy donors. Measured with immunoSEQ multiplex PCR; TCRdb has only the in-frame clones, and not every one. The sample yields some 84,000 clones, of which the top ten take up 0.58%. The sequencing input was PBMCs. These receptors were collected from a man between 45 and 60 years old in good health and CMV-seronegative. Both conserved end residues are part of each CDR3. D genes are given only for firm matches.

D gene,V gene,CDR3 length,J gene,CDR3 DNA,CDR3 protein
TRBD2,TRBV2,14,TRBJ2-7,TGTGCCAGCAGCCGGGCGGGGGGAGGCTACGAGCAGTACTTC,CASSRAGGGYEQYF
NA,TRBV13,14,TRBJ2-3,TGTGCCAGCAGCGCCGGACAGCGCACAGATACGCAGTATTTT,CASSAGQRTDTQYF
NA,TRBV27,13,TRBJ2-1,TGTGCCAGCAGTATTGGGCCCAGTGGTGAGCAGTTCTTC,CASSIGPSGEQFF
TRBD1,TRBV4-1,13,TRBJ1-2,TGCGCCAGCAGCCCAGGGGGACTCTATGGCTACACCTTC,CASSPGGLYGYTF
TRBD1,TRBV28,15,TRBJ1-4,TGTGCCAGCAGACTTCGGACAGGGGCAGGGGAAAAACTGTTTTTT,CASRLRTGAGEKLFF
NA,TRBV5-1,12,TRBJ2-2,TGCGCCAGCAGTCAACAGGGCGAGGAGCTGTTTTTT,CASSQQGEELFF
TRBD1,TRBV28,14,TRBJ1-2,TGTGCCAGCAGCAGAGGACAGGGGGCCTATGGCTACACCTTC,CASSRGQGAYGYTF
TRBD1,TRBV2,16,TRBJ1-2,TGTGCCAGCAGTGATCAAGCCGGGACAGGTACCTATGGCTACACCTTC,CASSDQAGTGTYGYTF
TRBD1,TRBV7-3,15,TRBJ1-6,TGTGCCAGCAGCTTAGCGACAGGGAAAGGTTCACCCCTCCACTTT,CASSLATGKGSPLHF
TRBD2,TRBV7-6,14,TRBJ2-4,TGTGCCAGCAGCCCTGCTAGCGGGAGGAACATTCAGTACTTC,CASSPASGRNIQYF
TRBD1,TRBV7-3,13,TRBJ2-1,TGTGCCAGCAGCCTAGGACAGGGTAATGAGCAGTTCTTC,CASSLGQGNEQFF
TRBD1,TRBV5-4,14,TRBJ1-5,TGTGCCAGCAGCCGGGACAGGGAGCTTCAGCCCCAGCATTTT,CASSRDRELQPQHF
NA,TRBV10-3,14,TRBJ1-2,TGTGCCATCAGTGAGGCGAGGACAGCCTATGGCTACACCTTC,CAISEARTAYGYTF
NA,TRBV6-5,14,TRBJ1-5,TGTGCCACCAGGGCCCATCCTAGCAATCAGCCCCAGCATTTT,CATRAHPSNQPQHF
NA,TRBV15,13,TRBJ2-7,TGTGCCACCAGCAGAGGGGAGAACTACGAGCAGTACTTC,CATSRGENYEQYF
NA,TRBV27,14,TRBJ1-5,TGTGCCAGCAGTTCATCAGGGGCGAATCAGCCCCAGCATTTT,CASSSSGANQPQHF
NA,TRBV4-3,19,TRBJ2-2,TGCGCCAGCAGCCGGGGGGTTTTCGTTAGGACTCGTCCTGCCGGGGAGCTGTTTTTT,CASSRGVFVRTRPAGELFF
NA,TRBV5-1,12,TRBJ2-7,TGCGCCAGCAGCCCGGGTACCTACGAGCAGTACTTC,CASSPGTYEQYF
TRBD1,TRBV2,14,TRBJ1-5,TGTGCCAGCAATTACGGACAGGGGTTTCAGCCCCAGCATTTT,CASNYGQGFQPQHF
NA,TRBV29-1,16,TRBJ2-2,TGCAGCGTTGAAGGTCATACCGGGTCCAACACCGGGGAGCTGTTTTTT,CSVEGHTGSNTGELFF
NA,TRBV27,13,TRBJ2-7,TGTGCCAGCAGTTTAGCGGGGTTCTACGAGCAGTACTTC,CASSLAGFYEQYF
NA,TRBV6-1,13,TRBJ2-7,TGTGCCACCGAACTCGGGGGATCCTACGAGCAGTACTTC,CATELGGSYEQYF
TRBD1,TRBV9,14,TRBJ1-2,TGTGCCAGCAGCTCCGGACAGGGGATCTATGGCTACACCTTC,CASSSGQGIYGYTF
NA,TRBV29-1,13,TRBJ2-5,TGCAGCGTTGATTATCGGTTCCAAGAGACCCAGTACTTC,CSVDYRFQETQYF
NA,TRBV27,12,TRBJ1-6,TGTGCCAGCAGTGTACAGGGTGCACCCCTCCACTTT,CASSVQGAPLHF
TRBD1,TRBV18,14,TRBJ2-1,TGTGCCAGCGCCGGACAGGGGGCGGTCAATGAGCAGTTCTTC,CASAGQGAVNEQFF
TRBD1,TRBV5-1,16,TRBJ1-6,TGCGCCAGCAGCTCTGGACAGGGGGTGTATAATTCACCCCTCCACTTT,CASSSGQGVYNSPLHF
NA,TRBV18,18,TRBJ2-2,TGTGCCAGCTCACCACGGACAAGGAGGGGACTGAACACCGGGGAGCTGTTTTTT,CASSPRTRRGLNTGELFF
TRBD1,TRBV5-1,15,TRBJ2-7,TGCGCCAGCAGCTTGCTCCGGGACAGGGGATACGAGCAGTACTTC,CASSLLRDRGYEQYF
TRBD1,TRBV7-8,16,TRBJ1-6,TGTGCCAGCAGCGCAAGCGGGGGACAGGGCGGTTCACCCCTCCACTTT,CASSASGGQGGSPLHF
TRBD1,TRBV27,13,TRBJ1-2,TGTGCCAGCAGTTTAACAGGGGGCGTCGGCTACACCTTC,CASSLTGGVGYTF